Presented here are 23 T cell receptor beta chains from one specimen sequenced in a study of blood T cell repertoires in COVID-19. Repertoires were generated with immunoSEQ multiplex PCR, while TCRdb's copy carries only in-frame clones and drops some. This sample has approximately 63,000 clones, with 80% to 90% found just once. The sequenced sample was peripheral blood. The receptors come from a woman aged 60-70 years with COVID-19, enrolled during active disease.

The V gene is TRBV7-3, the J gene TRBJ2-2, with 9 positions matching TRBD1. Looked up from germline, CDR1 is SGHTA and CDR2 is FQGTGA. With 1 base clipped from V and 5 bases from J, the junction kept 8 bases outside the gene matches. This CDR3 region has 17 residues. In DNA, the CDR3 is TGTGCCAGCAGCTTAATTTTCGGGACAGGGAGTACCGGGGAGCTGTTTTTT. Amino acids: CASSLIFGTGSTGELFF. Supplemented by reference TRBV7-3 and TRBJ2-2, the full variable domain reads GAGVSQTPSNKVTEKGKYVELRCDPISGHTALYWYRQSLGQGPEFLIYFQGTGAADDSGLPNDRFFAVRPEGSVSTLKIQRTERGDSAVYLCASSLIFGTGSTGELFFGEGSRLTVL.

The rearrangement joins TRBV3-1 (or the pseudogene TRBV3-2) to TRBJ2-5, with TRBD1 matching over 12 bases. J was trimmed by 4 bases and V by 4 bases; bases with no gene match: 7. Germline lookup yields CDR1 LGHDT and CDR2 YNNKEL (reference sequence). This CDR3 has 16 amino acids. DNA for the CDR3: TGTGCCAGCAGCCTCACGCCGGGACAGGGGGCAGAGACCCAGTACTTC. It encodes CASSLTPGQGAETQYF.

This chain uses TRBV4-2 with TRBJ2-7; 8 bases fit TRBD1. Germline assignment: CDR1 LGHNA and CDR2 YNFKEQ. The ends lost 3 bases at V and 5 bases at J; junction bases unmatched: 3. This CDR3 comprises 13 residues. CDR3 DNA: TGTGCCAGCAGCCATGACAGGGGCGACGAGCAGTACTTC. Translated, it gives CASSHDRGDEQYF.

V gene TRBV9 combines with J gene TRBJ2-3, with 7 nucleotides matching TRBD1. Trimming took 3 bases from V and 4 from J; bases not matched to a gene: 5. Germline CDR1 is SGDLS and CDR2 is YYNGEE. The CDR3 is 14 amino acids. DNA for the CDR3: TGTGCCAGCAGCGGAAGACAGGGCCCAGATACGCAGTATTTT. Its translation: CASSGRQGPDTQYF.

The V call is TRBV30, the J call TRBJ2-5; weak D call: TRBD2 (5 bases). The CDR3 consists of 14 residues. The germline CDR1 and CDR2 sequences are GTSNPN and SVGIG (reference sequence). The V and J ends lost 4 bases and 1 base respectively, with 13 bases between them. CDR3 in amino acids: CAWNSPGLQETQYF. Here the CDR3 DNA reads TGTGCCTGGAATTCACCAGGACTCCAAGAGACCCAGTACTTC.

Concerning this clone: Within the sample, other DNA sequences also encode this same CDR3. The CDR3 spells CASSLLGANSPLHF. CDR3 DNA sequence: TGCGCCAGCAGCCTGTTGGGGGCAAATTCACCCCTCCACTTT. The chain is built from TRBV5-1 and TRBJ1-6; perhaps TRBD1 as D (6 bases). The germline V gene has CDR1 SGHRS and CDR2 YFSETQ. V lost 4 bases and J 7 bases, leaving 12 bases between the germline ends. The CDR3 has 14 residues.

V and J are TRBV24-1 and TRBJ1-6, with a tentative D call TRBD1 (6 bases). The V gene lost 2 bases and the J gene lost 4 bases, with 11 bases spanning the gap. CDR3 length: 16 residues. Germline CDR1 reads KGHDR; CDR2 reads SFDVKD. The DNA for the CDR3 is TGTGCCACCAGTGATTACAGGGTCTGGTATAATTCACCCCTCCACTTT. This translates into CATSDYRVWYNSPLHF.

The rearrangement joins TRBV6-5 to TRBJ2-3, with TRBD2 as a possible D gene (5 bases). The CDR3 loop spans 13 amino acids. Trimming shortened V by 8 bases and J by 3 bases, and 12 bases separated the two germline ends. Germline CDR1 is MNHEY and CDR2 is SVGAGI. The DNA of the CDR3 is TGTGCCAGCGGACGGGATTTAACAGATACGCAGTATTTT. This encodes CASGRDLTDTQYF.

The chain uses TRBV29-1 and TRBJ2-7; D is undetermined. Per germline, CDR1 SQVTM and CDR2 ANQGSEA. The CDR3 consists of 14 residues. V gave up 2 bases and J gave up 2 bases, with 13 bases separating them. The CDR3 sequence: CSVEFGPNPYEQYF. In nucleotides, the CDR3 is TGCAGCGTTGAATTTGGGCCGAATCCCTACGAGCAGTACTTC.

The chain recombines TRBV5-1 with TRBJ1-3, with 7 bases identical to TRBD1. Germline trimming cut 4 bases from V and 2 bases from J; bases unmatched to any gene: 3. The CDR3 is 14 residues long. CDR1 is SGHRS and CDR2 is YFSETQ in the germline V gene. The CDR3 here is CASSLGTAGNTIYF. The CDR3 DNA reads TGCGCCAGCAGCCTGGGGACAGCTGGAAACACCATATATTTT.

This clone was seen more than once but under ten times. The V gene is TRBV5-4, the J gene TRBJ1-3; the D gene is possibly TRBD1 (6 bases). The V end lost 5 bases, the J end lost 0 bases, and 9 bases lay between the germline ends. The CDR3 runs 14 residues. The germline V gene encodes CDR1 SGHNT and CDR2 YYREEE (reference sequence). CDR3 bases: TGTGCCAGCAGTACAGGGATCTCTGGAAACACCATATATTTT. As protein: CASSTGISGNTIYF.

CDR3 region: CASSVEAGGIYEQYF. CDR3 in DNA: TGTGCCAGCAGCGTAGAAGCAGGGGGCATCTACGAGCAGTACTTC. The gene calls are TRBV9 and TRBJ2-7; 8 bases fit TRBD1. Losses at the gene ends were 0 bases for V and 3 bases for J; bases not matched to a gene: 5. The CDR3 covers 15 residues. Germline V CDR1 and CDR2: SGDLS, YYNGEE.

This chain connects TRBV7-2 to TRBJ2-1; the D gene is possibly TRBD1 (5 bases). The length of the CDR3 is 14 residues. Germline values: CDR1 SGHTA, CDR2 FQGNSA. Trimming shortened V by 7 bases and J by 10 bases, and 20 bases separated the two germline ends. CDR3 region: CASKPTRTRSEQFF. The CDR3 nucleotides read TGTGCCAGCAAGCCAACCCGGACAAGGAGCGAGCAGTTCTTC.

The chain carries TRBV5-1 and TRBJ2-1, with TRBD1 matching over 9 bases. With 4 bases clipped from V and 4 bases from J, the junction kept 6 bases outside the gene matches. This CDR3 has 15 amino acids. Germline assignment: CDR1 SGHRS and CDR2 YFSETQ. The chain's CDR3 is CASSPLDRGYNEQFF. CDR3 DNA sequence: TGCGCCAGCAGCCCGTTGGACAGGGGATACAATGAGCAGTTCTTC.

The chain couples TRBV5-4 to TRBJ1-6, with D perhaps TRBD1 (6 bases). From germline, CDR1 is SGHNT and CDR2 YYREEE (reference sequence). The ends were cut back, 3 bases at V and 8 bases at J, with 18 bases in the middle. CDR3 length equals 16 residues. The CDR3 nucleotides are TGTGCCAGCAGCTCCAGACGATTAAGGGGGTATTCACCCCTCCACTTT. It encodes CASSSRRLRGYSPLHF.

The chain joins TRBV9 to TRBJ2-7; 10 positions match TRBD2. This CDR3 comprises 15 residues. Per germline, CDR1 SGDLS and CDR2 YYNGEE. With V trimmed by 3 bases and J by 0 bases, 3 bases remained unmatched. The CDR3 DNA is TGTGCCAGCAGCGCCCTAGCGGGGGCCTCCTACGAGCAGTACTTC. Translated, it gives CASSALAGASYEQYF.

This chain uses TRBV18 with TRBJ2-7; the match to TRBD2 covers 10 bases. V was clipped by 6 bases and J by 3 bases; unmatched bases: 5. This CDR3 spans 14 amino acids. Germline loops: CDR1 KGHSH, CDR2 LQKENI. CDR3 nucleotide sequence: TGTGCCAGCTCGCGGACTAGCGGAGTCTACGAGCAGTACTTC. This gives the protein CASSRTSGVYEQYF.

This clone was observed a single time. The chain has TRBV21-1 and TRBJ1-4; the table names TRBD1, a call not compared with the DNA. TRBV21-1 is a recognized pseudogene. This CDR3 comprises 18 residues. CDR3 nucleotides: TGTGCCAGCAGCAAATCGACAGGGGGCGCAACCCGGAATGAAAAACTGTTTTTT. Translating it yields CASSKSTGGATRNEKLFF.

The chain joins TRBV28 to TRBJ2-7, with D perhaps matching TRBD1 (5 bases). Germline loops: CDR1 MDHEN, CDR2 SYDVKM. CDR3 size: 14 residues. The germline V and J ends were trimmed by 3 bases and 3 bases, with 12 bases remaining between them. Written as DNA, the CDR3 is TGTGCCAGCAGTTTTTTAACAGGCCGCTACGAGCAGTACTTC. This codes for CASSFLTGRYEQYF.

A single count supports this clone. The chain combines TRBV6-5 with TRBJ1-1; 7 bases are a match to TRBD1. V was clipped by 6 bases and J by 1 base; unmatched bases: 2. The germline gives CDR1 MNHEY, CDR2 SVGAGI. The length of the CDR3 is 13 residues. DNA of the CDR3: TGTGCCAGCAGATCAGGGGGGAACACTGAAGCTTTCTTT. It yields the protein CASRSGGNTEAFF.

The CDR3 DNA reads TGTGCCAGCAGCGTCGGTGCTAGCGGGAACTCCTACGAGCAGTACTTC. Translation gives CASSVGASGNSYEQYF. The chain has TRBV7-2 and TRBJ2-7, with 9 nucleotides matching TRBD2. The CDR3 runs to 16 residues. With V trimmed by 5 bases and J by 0 bases, 8 bases remained unmatched. The germline V gene encodes CDR1 SGHTA and CDR2 FQGNSA.

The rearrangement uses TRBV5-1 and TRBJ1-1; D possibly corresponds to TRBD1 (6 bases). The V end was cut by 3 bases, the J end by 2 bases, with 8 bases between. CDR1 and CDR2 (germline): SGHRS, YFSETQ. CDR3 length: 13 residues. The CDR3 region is CASSWDINTEAFF. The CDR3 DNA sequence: TGCGCCAGCAGCTGGGACATCAACACTGAAGCTTTCTTT. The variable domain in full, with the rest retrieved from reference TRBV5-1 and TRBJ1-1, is KAGVTQTPRYLIKTRGQQVTLSCSPISGHRSVSWYQQTPGQGLQFLFEYFSETQRNKGNFPGRFSGRQFSNSRSEMNVSTLELGDSALYLCASSWDINTEAFFGQGTRLTVV.

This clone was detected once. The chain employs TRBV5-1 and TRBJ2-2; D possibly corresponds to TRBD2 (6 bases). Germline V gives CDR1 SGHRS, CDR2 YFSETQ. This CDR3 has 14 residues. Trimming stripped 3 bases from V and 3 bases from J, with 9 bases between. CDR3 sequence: CASSSGLDTGELFF. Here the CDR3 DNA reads TGCGCCAGCAGCTCGGGACTCGACACCGGGGAGCTGTTTTTT.